This section outlines one TCR beta chain sequence together with its context. The CDR3 extends over 12 amino acids. Looked up from germline, CDR1 is SGDLS and CDR2 is YYNGEE. Trimming stripped 3 bases from V and 7 bases from J, with 10 bases between. Libraries were prepared by immunoSEQ multiplex PCR; TCRdb keeps only in-frame clonotypes and omits some of them. The clone table shows some 190,000 clones, with the ten largest holding approximately 2.2%. The data are from a study of control samples from healthy donors and cancer patients. Sequenced material: blood. The sequence derives from a woman in her twenties or thirties in good health. The V gene is TRBV9, the J gene TRBJ1-2, with D unclear. The CDR3 sequence: CASSGGGLGYTF. As DNA, the CDR3 is TGTGCCAGCAGCGGTGGAGGCCTTGGCTACACCTTC.